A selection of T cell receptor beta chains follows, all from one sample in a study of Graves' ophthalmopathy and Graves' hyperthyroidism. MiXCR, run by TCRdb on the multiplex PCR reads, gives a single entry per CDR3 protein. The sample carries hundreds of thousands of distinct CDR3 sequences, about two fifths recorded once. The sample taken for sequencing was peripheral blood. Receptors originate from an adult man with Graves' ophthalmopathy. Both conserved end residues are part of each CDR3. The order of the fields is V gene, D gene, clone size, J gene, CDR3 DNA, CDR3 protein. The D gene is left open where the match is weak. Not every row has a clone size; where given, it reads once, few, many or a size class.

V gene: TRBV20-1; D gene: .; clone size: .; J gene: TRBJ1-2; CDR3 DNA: TGCAGTGCTAGAAAGGCGGGGGCAACTTTTAGCTATGGCTACACCTTC; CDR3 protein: CSARKAGATFSYGYTF
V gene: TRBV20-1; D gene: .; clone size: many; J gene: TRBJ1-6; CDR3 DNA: TGCAGTGCTAGAGTCTCAAGCTCCTATAATTCACCCCTCCACTTT; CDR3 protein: CSARVSSSYNSPLHF
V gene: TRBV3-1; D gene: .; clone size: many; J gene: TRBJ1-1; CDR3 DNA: TGTGCCAGCAGCCAAGAGTGGCGCGCTTTCTTT; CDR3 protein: CASSQEWRAFF
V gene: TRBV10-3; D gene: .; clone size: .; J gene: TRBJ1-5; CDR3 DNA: TGTGCCAGCAGTGTCAGGGTCCTCCCCCGTCGGCCCCAGCATTTT; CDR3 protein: CASSVRVLPRRPQHF
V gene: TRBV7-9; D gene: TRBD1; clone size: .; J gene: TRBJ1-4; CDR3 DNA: TGTGCCAGCAGCGTCGGGACAGGGGGGAATGAAAAACTGTTTTTT; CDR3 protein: CASSVGTGGNEKLFF
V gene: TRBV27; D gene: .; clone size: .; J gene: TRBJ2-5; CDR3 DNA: TGTGCCAGCAGTTTATCGTACAGCAGAGTCCAAGAGACCCAGTACTTC; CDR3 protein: CASSLSYSRVQETQYF
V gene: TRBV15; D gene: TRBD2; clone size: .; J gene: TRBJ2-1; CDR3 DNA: TGTGCCACCAGCGCACGCGGGACTAGCGGAATCGGGGAGCAGTTCTTC; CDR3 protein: CATSARGTSGIGEQFF
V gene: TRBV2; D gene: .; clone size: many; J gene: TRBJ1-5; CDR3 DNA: TGTGCCAGCAGAGCGGACGCGGAGCCCCAGCATTTT; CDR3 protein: CASRADAEPQHF
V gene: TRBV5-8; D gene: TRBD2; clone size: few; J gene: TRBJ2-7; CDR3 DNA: TGTGCCAGCAGCATACTAGCGGGAAGTTCCTACGAGCAGTACTTC; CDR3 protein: CASSILAGSSYEQYF
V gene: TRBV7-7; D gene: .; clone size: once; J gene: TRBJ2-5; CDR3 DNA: TGTGCTAGCAGCGTTGCCCCCTCAGGGTTGGAGACCCAGTACTTC; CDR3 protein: CASSVAPSGLETQYF
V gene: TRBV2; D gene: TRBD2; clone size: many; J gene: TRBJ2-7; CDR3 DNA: TGTGCCAGCGAGACTAGCGGGGGACCACCTAACGAGCAGTACTTC; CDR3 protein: CASETSGGPPNEQYF
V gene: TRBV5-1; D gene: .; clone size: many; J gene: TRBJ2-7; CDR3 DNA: TGCGCCAGCGCGAACCGACAGGAAACCTACGAGCAGTACTTC; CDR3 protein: CASANRQETYEQYF
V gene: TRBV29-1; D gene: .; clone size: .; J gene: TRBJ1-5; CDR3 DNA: TGCAGCTCGAACAGGGAAACCAATCAGCCCCAGCATTTT; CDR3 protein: CSSNRETNQPQHF
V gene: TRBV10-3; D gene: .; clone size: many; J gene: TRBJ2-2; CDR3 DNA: TGTGCCATCAGTGAGGGGGGACCCTGGGGCACCGGGGAGCTGTTTTTT; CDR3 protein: CAISEGGPWGTGELFF
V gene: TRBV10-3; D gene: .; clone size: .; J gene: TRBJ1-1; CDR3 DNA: TGTGCCATCAGTACCTCAAGGGGGAACACTGAAGCTTTCTTT; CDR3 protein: CAISTSRGNTEAFF
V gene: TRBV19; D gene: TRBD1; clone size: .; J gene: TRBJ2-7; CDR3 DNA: TGTGCCAGTAGGCCGAGGACAGGCCTTGGCACCGGGGAGCAGTACTTC; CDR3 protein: CASRPRTGLGTGEQYF
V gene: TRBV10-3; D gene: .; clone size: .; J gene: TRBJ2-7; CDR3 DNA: TGTGCCAGCAGTTACTCGACGGGGTGGAGGGGCTTCTACGAGCAGTACTTC; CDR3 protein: CASSYSTGWRGFYEQYF
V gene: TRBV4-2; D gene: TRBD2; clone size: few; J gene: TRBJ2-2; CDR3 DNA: TGTGCCAGCAGCCAGGGGACTAGCAACACCGGGGAGCTGTTTTTT; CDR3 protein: CASSQGTSNTGELFF
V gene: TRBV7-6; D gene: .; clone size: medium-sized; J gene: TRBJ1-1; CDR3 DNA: TGTGCCAGCAGTTTAGACAGGAGCACTGAAGCTTTCTTT; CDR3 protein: CASSLDRSTEAFF
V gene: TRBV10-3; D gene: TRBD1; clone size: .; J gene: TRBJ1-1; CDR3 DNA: TGTGCCACCCAGGGACAGCCCGACACTGAAGCTTTCTTT; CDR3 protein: CATQGQPDTEAFF
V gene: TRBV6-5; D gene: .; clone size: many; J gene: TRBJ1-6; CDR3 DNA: TGTGCCAGCAGTTCGCAAGAGAATTCACCCCTCCACTTT; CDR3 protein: CASSSQENSPLHF
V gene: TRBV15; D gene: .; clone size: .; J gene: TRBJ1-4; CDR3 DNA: TGTGCCACCAGCAGAGACACCTCAGGCGAAAAACTGTTTTTT; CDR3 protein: CATSRDTSGEKLFF
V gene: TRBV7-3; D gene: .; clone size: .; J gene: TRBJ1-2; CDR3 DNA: TGTGCCAGCAGCGCACTACTAGGGGAGAGCTATGGCTACACCTTC; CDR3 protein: CASSALLGESYGYTF
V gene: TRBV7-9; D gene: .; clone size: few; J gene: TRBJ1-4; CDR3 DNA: TGTGCCAGCAGCTTACAATATTTCAGGGATTCGGGTAATGAAAAACTGTTTTTT; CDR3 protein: CASSLQYFRDSGNEKLFF
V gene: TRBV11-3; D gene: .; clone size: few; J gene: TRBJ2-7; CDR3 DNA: TGTGCCAGCAGCTTTGGCGAGATCTACGAGCAGTACTTC; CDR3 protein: CASSFGEIYEQYF
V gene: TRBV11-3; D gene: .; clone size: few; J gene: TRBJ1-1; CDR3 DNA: TGTGCCAGCAGCTTAGGTGACTGGGGCATATTGAACACTGAAGCTTTCTTT; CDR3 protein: CASSLGDWGILNTEAFF
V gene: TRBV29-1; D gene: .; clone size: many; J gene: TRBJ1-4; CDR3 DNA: TGCAGCGTTGAATTAGCCTCTGTAGACGAAAAACTGTTTTTT; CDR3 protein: CSVELASVDEKLFF
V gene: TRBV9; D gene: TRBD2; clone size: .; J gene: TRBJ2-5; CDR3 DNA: TGTGCCAGCAGCGTAGACGGAGCGGGGAAAGAGACCCAGTACTTC; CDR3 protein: CASSVDGAGKETQYF
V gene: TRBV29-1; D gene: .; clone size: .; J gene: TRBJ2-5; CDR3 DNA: TGCAGCTTGGGACGACTCCAAGGGACCCAGTACTTC; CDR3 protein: CSLGRLQGTQYF
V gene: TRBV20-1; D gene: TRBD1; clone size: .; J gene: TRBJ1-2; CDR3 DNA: TGCAGTGCTAGTGGGGCAGGGGGCGTATCAGGAGGCTACACCTTC; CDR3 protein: CSASGAGGVSGGYTF
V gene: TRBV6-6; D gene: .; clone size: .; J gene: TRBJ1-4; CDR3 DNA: TGTGCCAGCTCTTCAGCGGGAGGTAAACTGTTTTTT; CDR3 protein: CASSSAGGKLFF
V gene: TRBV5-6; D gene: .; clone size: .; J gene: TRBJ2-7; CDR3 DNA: TGTGCCAGCAGCAAGGAGGGGGCGGTAGTCTACGAGCAGTACTTC; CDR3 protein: CASSKEGAVVYEQYF
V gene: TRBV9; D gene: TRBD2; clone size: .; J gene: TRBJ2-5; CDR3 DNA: TGTACCAGCAGCGTAGGACTAGCGGGAGGGCCTGGAGAGACCCAGTACTTC; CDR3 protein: CTSSVGLAGGPGETQYF
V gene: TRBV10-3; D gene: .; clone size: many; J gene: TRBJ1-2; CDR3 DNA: TGTGCCATCCATCGGGGGCGCGATTATGGCTACACCTTC; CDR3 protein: CAIHRGRDYGYTF
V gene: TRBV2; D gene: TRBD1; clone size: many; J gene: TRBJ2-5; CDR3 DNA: TGTGCCAGCGCAGGGGGCGAAGTCCAAGAGACCCAGTACTTC; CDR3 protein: CASAGGEVQETQYF
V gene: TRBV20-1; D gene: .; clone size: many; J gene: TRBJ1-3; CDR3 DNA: TGCAGTGCTAGAGCCGTTGGCAGGGGATACTCTGGAAACACCATATATTTT; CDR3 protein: CSARAVGRGYSGNTIYF
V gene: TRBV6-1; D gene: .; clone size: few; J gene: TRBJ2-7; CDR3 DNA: TGTGCCAGCAGCAGCCGGGACACTGCCTACGAGCAGTACTTC; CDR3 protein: CASSSRDTAYEQYF
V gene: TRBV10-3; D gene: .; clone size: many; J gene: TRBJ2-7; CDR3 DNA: TGTGCCAGCAGTGAATTTGGCCCAGGGTACACCTACGAGCAGTACTTC; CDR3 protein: CASSEFGPGYTYEQYF
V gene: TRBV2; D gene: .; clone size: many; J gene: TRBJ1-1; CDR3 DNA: TGTGCCAGCAGTCCCGGGGCAGGGTTGACTGAAGCTTTCTTT; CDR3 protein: CASSPGAGLTEAFF
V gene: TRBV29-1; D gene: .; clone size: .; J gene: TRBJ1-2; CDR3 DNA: .; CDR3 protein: CSVQDRAADTQYFGYTF
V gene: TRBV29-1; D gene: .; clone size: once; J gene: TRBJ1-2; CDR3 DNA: TGCAGCAGTTACTCGATTAAGGGCTCCTCAATCTATGGCTACACCTTC; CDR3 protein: CSSYSIKGSSIYGYTF
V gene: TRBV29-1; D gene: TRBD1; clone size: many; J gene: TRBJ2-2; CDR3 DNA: TGCAGCGTTGAAAGGGGGACAGGGGCCGGGGAGCTGTTTTTT; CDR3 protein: CSVERGTGAGELFF
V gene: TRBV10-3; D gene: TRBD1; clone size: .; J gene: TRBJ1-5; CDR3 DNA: TGTGCCATCAGGATGGAGGGGGCTAGCAATCAGCCCCAGCATTTT; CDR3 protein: CAIRMEGASNQPQHF
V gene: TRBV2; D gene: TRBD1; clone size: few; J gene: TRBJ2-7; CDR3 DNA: TGTGCCAGCAGCAGGGAAGGGGTACAGGGGGCGTACGAGCAGTACTTC; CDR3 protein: CASSREGVQGAYEQYF
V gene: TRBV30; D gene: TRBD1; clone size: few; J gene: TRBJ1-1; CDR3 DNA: TGTGCCTGGACCAGGACAGGGTTGGACACTGAAGCTTTCTTT; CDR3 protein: CAWTRTGLDTEAFF
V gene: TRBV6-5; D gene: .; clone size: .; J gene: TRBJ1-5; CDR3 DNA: TGTGCCAGCAGGAACGAGCAGGGAAGTCAGCCCCAGCATTTT; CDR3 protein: CASRNEQGSQPQHF
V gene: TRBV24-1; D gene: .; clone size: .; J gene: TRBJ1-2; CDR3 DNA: TGTGCCACCAGTGAGGGAGGGGGGGTTGGCTACACCTTC; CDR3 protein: CATSEGGGVGYTF
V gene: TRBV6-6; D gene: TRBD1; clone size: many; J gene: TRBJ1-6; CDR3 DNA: TGTGCCAGCAGTCGGGACAGGACGGATTCACCCCTCCACTTT; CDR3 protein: CASSRDRTDSPLHF
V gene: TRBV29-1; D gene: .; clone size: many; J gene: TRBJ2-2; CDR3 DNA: TGCAGCGTTCAACAGTCTTACACCGGGGAGCTGTTTTTT; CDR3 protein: CSVQQSYTGELFF
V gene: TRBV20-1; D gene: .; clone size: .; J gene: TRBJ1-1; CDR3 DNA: TGCAGTGCAGGGGTACAGGCTTCCAGTGAAGCTTTCTTT; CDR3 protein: CSAGVQASSEAFF
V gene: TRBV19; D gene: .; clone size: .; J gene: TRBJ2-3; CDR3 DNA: TGTGCCATTAGTATGAGGCGAGATACGCAGTATTTT; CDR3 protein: CAISMRRDTQYF
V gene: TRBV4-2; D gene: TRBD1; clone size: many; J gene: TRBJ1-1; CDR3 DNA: TGTGCCAGCAGCCCCGGGACAGGGGGCACGTCGAACACTGAAGCTTTCTTT; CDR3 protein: CASSPGTGGTSNTEAFF
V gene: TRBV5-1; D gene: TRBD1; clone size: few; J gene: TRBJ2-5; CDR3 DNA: TGCGCCAGCAGCTTACGACAGGGGGCGGGAGAGACCCAGTACTTC; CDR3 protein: CASSLRQGAGETQYF
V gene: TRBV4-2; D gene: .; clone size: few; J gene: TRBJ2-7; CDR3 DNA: TGTGCCAGCAGCCAAGGATTAGGGGGAGGTAGCTCCTACGAGCAGTACTTC; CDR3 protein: CASSQGLGGGSSYEQYF
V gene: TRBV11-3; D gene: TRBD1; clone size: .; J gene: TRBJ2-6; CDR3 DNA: TGTGCCAGCAGTGATAGGTGGACAGGGTCCTCTGGGGCCAACGTCCTGACTTTC; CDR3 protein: CASSDRWTGSSGANVLTF